This TCR beta chain was observed in a study of prognosis after radiotherapy for stage I lung cancer. This clonotype was recorded many times. With two-round multiplex PCR, TCR beta CDR3 sequences were amplified from genomic DNA. Primers specific to each TRBV and TRBJ gene were used in first-round PCR. Each CDR3 protein is one row after TCRdb ran MiXCR on the multiplex PCR reads. The data hold around 59,000 distinct CDR3 sequences, with about 30% observed a single time. Germline lookup yields CDR1 SGHRS and CDR2 YFSETQ. With 1 base removed from V and 5 bases from J, the gap between germline ends came to 15 bases. The CDR3 spans 15 residues.

This specimen consisted of PBMCs, obtained before or after stereotactic body radiation therapy (not recorded which). This TCR came from a donor over 45 with non-small cell lung cancer. This chain links TRBV5-1 with TRBJ2-5; TRBD1 or TRBD2 may be the D gene (5 bases each). CDR3 nucleotides: TGCGCCAGCAGCTTGCAGGGCCGGACTGGGGAGACCCAGTACTTC. As protein: CASSLQGRTGETQYF. Using reference TRBV5-1 and TRBJ2-5 for the parts outside the CDR3, the full variable domain is KAGVTQTPRYLIKTRGQQVTLSCSPISGHRSVSWYQQTPGQGLQFLFEYFSETQRNKGNFPGRFSGRQFSNSRSEMNVSTLELGDSALYLCASSLQGRTGETQYFGPGTRLLVL.